This T cell receptor (beta chain) derives from a study of early stage breast cancer tumors. The CDR3 has 17 amino acids. Deletions cut 6 bases from V and 0 bases from J, with 17 bases between. From germline, CDR1 is LNHDA and CDR2 SQIVND (reference sequence). Data came from immunoSEQ multiplex PCR; TCRdb stores just in-frame clones and leaves some out. The profile shows 45,000 to 50,000 clones, 75% to 85% of them singletons. Whole-study findings and limits: Commonly generated sequences made up most enriched TCRB sequences shared between patients. Blood repertoires resembled normal breast more than tumor. Compared with adjacent normal breast, tumors showed around 2.5-fold denser, more clonal T cells.

Comments on this clone: Its antigen is unidentified.

This TCR came from a person aged 50-59 years with breast cancer. Sequencing used blood. This rearrangement joins TRBV19 to TRBJ1-4; D may be TRBD1 (5 bases). The CDR3 DNA reads as TGTGCCAGTAGGCAGGGAGAGGGGCTTGCAACTAATGAAAAACTGTTTTTT. Translating gives CASRQGEGLATNEKLFF.